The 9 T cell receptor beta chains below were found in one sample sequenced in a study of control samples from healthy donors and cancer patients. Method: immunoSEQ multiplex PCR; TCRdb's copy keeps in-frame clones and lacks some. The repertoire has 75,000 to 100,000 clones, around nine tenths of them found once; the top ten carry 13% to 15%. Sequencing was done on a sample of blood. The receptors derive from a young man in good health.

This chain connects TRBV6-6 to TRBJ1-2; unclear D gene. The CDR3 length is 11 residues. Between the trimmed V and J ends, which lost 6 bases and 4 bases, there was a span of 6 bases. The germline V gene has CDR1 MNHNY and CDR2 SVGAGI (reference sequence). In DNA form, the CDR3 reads TGTGCCAGCAGGGACGGCTATGGCTACACCTTC. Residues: CASRDGYGYTF.

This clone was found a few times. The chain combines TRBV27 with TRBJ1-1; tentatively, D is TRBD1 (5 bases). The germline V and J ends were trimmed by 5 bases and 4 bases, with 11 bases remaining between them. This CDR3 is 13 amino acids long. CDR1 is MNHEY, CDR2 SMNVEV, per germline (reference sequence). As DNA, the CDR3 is TGTGCCAGCAGTCCCCGGGGGGTCACTGAAGCTTTCTTT. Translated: CASSPRGVTEAFF.

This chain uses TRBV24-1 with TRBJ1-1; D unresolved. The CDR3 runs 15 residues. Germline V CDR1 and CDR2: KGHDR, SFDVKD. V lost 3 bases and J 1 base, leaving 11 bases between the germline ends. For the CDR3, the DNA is TGTGCCACCAGTGATCCGAGAGTCCCGAACACTGAAGCTTTCTTT. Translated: CATSDPRVPNTEAFF.

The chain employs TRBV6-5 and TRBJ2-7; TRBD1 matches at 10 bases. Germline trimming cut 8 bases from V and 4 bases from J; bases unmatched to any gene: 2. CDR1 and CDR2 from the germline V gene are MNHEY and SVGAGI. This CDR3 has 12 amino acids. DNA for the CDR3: TGTGCCAGCTCGGGACAGGGGTACGAGCAGTACTTC. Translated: CASSGQGYEQYF.

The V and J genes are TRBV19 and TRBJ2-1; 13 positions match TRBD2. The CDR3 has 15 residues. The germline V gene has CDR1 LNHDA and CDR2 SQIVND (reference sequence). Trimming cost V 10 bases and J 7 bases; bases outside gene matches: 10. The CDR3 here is CATTRTSGSLNEQFF. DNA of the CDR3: TGTGCCACCACCCGGACTAGCGGGAGCTTGAATGAGCAGTTCTTC.

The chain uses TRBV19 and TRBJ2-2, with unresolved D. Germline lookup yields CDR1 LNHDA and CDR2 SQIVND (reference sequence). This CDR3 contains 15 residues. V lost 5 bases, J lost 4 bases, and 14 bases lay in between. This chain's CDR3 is CASSLGPKSTGELFF. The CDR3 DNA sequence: TGTGCCAGTAGTCTCGGTCCTAAAAGCACCGGGGAGCTGTTTTTT.

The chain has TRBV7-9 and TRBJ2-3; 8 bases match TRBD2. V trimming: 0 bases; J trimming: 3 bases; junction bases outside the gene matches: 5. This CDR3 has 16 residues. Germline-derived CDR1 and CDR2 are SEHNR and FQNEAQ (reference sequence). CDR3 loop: CASSLAPAGVTDTQYF. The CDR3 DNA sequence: TGTGCCAGCAGCTTAGCGCCAGCGGGAGTGACAGATACGCAGTATTTT.

This CDR3 is CASSWTGDGNTIYF. The CDR3, as DNA: TGTGCCAGCAGTTGGACAGGGGATGGAAACACCATATATTTT. V gene TRBV6-5 combines with J gene TRBJ1-3, with TRBD1 identical over 9 bases. The CDR3 totals 14 residues. The V gene end was trimmed by 4 bases and the J gene end by 3 bases; junction bases not matched to a gene: 1. Germline V CDR1 and CDR2: MNHEY, SVGAGI.

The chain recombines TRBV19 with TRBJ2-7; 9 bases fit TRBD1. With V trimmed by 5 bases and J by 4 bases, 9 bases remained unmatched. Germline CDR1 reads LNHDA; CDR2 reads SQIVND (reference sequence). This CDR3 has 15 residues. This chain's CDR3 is CASSANRGPIYEQYF. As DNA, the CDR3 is TGTGCCAGTAGTGCCAACAGGGGGCCCATTTACGAGCAGTACTTC.